This record looks at one T cell receptor (beta chain) sequence and its context. Its antigen is not identified. Individual cDNA molecules received unique molecular identifiers during library preparation. TCRdb reprocessed the 5' RACE reads with MiXCR, giving one entry per CDR3 protein. The table shows around 99,000 distinct CDR3 sequences, with over 15% occurring only once. This record belongs to a study of early T cells in non-severe SARS-CoV-2 infection. On the study more broadly: Sequencing was performed on bulk RNA from unsorted whole blood, leaving chains unpaired. Study results and limitations: Sequences matched to VDJdb favored anti-spike CD8 responses, while private and CD4 specificities were missed.

CDR3 length: 19 amino acids. Germline V gene lookup returns CDR1 DFQATT and CDR2 SNEGSKA (reference sequence). V lost 6 bases to trimming and J lost 2 bases; unmatched junction nucleotides: 21. This receptor was identified in an adult who was a healthcare worker with PCR-confirmed SARS-CoV-2 infection or an uninfected control (not recorded which). The rearrangement links TRBV20-1 to TRBJ2-3; 9 nucleotides line up with TRBD2. Sequencing was performed on whole blood, taken at baseline. CDR3 bases: TGCAGTGCGGGAGTTATTCTAGCGGGGTATCCAACTTCCACAGATACGCAGTATTTT. Its protein is CSAGVILAGYPTSTDTQYF.